Following are 29 T cell receptor beta chains from one sample sequenced in a study of Graves' ophthalmopathy and Graves' hyperthyroidism. CDR3 regions of TCR beta were amplified from RNA transcripts. An opening RT-PCR round employed HTBI primers and preceded a second-round multiplex PCR. TCRdb re-analysed the multiplex PCR reads in MiXCR, keeping a single row per CDR3 protein. The table has almost 750,000 distinct CDR3 sequences, about 44% seen once; the top ten hold around 40%. The specimen sequenced was peripheral blood. These TCRs come from an adult man with Graves' ophthalmopathy.

Ten or more counts support this clonotype. V usage is TRBV7-8 and J usage is TRBJ1-6, with D uncertain. Per germline, CDR1 SGHVS and CDR2 FQNEAQ. The ends were cut back, 2 bases at V and 8 bases at J, with 7 bases in the middle. The CDR3 length is 13 residues. Here the CDR3 reads CASSLNLDSPLHF. In DNA form, the CDR3 reads TGTGCCAGCAGCTTAAATTTGGATTCACCCCTCCACTTT.

The V gene is TRBV24-1, the J gene TRBJ1-5; the D gene is possibly TRBD1 (6 bases). The germline V and J ends were trimmed by 4 bases and 5 bases, with 17 bases remaining between them. Germline CDR1 and CDR2: KGHDR and SFDVKD. The CDR3 is 16 amino acids. The CDR3: CATSENLGSGDQPQHF. The CDR3 DNA is TGTGCCACCAGTGAGAATCTCGGGTCAGGGGATCAGCCCCAGCATTTT.

This clonotype was counted many times. The rearrangement joins TRBV4-2 to TRBJ1-5; perhaps TRBD1 as D (5 bases). Trimming took 0 bases from V and 6 from J, leaving 12 bases between them. Looked up from germline, CDR1 is LGHNA and CDR2 is YNFKEQ. The CDR3 is made up of 15 amino acids. CDR3 amino acids: CASSQDSGGGQPQHF. For the CDR3, the DNA is TGTGCCAGCAGCCAAGATAGCGGGGGTGGTCAGCCCCAGCATTTT.

The chain's CDR3 is CASSGTGIWETQYF. Here the CDR3 DNA reads TGTGCCAGCAGTGGGACAGGGATATGGGAGACCCAGTACTTC. The chain carries TRBV11-2 and TRBJ2-5, with 9 bases identical to TRBD1. With V trimmed by 6 bases and J by 5 bases, 7 bases remained unmatched. In germline, CDR1 is SGHAT, CDR2 FQNNGV. The length of the CDR3 is 14 residues.

This clonotype was recorded many times. This sequence joins TRBV19 and TRBJ1-6; D call uncertain. The V gene lost 4 bases and the J gene lost 11 bases, with 9 bases spanning the gap. Germline lookup yields CDR1 LNHDA and CDR2 SQIVND (reference sequence). The CDR3 runs to 12 residues. CDR3 bases: TGTGCCAGTAGTACTCGGCGGACACCCCTCCACTTT. Its protein is CASSTRRTPLHF.

The chain couples TRBV29-1 to TRBJ2-6; possible D gene TRBD2, 6 bases. The CDR3 runs to 15 residues. The germline V gene has CDR1 SQVTM and CDR2 ANQGSEA. V was trimmed by 2 bases and J by 4 bases, leaving 12 bases between them. The DNA of the CDR3 is TGCAGCGTTGAACAGCGGGTGAGAGGGGCCAACGTCCTGACTTTC. This gives the protein CSVEQRVRGANVLTF.

Worth noting for this clonotype: One junction end disagrees with the germline gene, perhaps due to a read error. The CDR3 here is CASSYFGGGSQPQHF. The DNA of the CDR3 is TGTGCCAGCAGTTACTTTGGGGGGGGAAGTCAGCCCCAGCATTTT. The chain links TRBV24-1 to TRBJ1-5, with a possible D match to TRBD1 (5 bases). Germline CDR1 is KGHDR and CDR2 is SFDVKD. This CDR3 is 15 amino acids long.

This clonotype was counted at least ten times. The junction departs from the called germline gene at one end, perhaps through a read error. This rearrangement joins TRBV7-7 to TRBJ2-5, with 13 bases that match TRBD2. The CDR3 is made up of 17 amino acids. The germline CDR1 and CDR2 sequences are SSHAT and FNYEAQ (reference sequence). CDR3 sequence (DNA): TGTGCTAGCAGCTTGGCCCGACTAGCGGGGGGATTGGAGACCCAGTACTTC. It yields the protein CASSLARLAGGLETQYF.

On this clonotype itself: A read error may produce the germline difference seen at one junction end. The rearrangement uses TRBV19 and TRBJ2-5; 11 positions match TRBD2. The CDR3 runs 17 residues. Germline assignment: CDR1 LNHDA and CDR2 SQIVND (reference sequence). The CDR3 region is CASSRIAGLAVQETQYF. For the CDR3, the DNA is TGCGCCAGCAGCCGGATCGCGGGACTAGCGGTACAAGAGACCCAGTACTTC. Full variable domain (missing parts from reference TRBV19 and TRBJ2-5): DGGITQSPKYLFRKEGQNVTLSCEQNLNHDAMYWYRQDPGQGLRLIYYSQIVNDFQKGDIAEGYSVSREKKESFPLTVTSAQKNPTAFYLCASSRIAGLAVQETQYFGPGTRLLVL.

In this sample, this clonotype turned up a few times. This chain joins TRBV6-1 and TRBJ2-5, with 11 positions matching TRBD2. Germline V gene lookup returns CDR1 MNHNS and CDR2 SASEGT. The CDR3 runs 14 residues. V shed 7 bases, J shed 5 bases, and the junction held 6 bases outside the gene matches. As DNA, the CDR3 is TGTGCCAGCAAAACACTAGCGGGGGTGGAGACCCAGTACTTC. This translates into CASKTLAGVETQYF.

The chain couples TRBV19 to TRBJ1-5; 11 positions match TRBD1. V shed 5 bases and J 0 bases; nucleotides not matched to a gene: 6. There are 17 residues in the CDR3. Germline V gives CDR1 LNHDA, CDR2 SQIVND (reference sequence). The chain's CDR3 is CASSGTGGFNSNQPQHF. DNA of the CDR3: TGTGCCAGTAGTGGGACAGGGGGTTTTAATAGCAATCAGCCCCAGCATTTT. The full variable domain, with the rest looked up from reference TRBV19 and TRBJ1-5, is DGGITQSPKYLFRKEGQNVTLSCEQNLNHDAMYWYRQDPGQGLRLIYYSQIVNDFQKGDIAEGYSVSREKKESFPLTVTSAQKNPTAFYLCASSGTGGFNSNQPQHFGDGTRLSIL.

In its sample, this clonotype was seen many times. The chain's CDR3 is CSVAVTSVSYEQYF. CDR3 bases: TGCAGCGTTGCGGTGACTAGCGTGTCCTACGAGCAGTACTTC. The V and J genes are TRBV29-1 and TRBJ2-7; 8 positions match TRBD2. This CDR3 has 14 amino acids. Germline CDR1 reads SQVTM; CDR2 reads ANQGSEA. V was pared by 4 bases and J by 1 base, with 6 bases of the junction left unmatched.

This clonotype has at least ten counts. The J gene is TRBJ2-2, the V gene TRBV7-9; D is uncertain. V was shortened by 2 bases and J by 1 base, with 8 bases between the two germline ends. The CDR3 is made up of 15 amino acids. The germline V gene encodes CDR1 SEHNR and CDR2 FQNEAQ (reference sequence). CDR3 amino acids: CASSLTLQNTGELFF. The CDR3 DNA follows: TGTGCCAGCAGCTTAACGCTACAGAACACCGGGGAGCTGTTTTTT.

This rearrangement joins TRBV10-3 to TRBJ1-3, with 10 nucleotides matching TRBD1. There are 14 residues in the CDR3. Germline V gene data show CDR1 as ENHRY and CDR2 as SYGVKD. Germline trimming cut 7 bases from V and 11 bases from J; bases unmatched to any gene: 11. The CDR3 nucleotides read TGTGCCATCAAAGGACAGGGGGACAGAACGCCCATATATTTT. It yields the protein CAIKGQGDRTPIYF.

Comment on this clonotype: The germline gene is not matched at one end of the junction; a read error may be the cause. The rearrangement links TRBV7-9 to TRBJ2-7; D is undetermined. This CDR3 has 12 amino acids. Germline-derived CDR1 and CDR2 are SEHNR and FQNEAQ (reference sequence). The CDR3: CASSFNSYEQCF. The CDR3 region has the DNA TGTGCCAGCAGCTTTAATTCCTACGAGCAGTGCTTC.

This clonotype was observed many times. This rearrangement joins TRBV7-2 to TRBJ1-1, with 8 bases that match TRBD1. Germline assignment: CDR1 SGHTA and CDR2 FQGNSA. The CDR3 is made up of 14 amino acids. The trim removed 5 bases at V and 9 bases at J, leaving 11 bases unmatched. The CDR3 sequence: CASSPTIRTGKAFF. Written as DNA, the CDR3 is TGTGCCAGCAGCCCAACTATAAGGACAGGGAAAGCTTTCTTT.

This clonotype was recorded a few times. The junction differs from germline at one of its ends, possibly a read error. The chain employs TRBV24-1 and TRBJ1-5, with 8 positions matching TRBD1. Germline CDR1 and CDR2: KGHDR and SFDVKD. The CDR3 totals 14 residues. CDR3 amino acids: CASSPRGQGQPQHF. CDR3 in DNA: TGTGCCAGCAGTCCCAGGGGGCAAGGTCAGCCCCAGCATTTT.

This clonotype was recorded many times. The CDR3 nucleotides read TGTGCCAGCAGCTTAGGAGGGGTTAGGAACACTGAAGCTTTCTTT. Its translation: CASSLGGVRNTEAFF. The rearrangement joins TRBV7-8 to TRBJ1-1; a possible D gene is TRBD1 (5 bases). The germline V gene encodes CDR1 SGHVS and CDR2 FQNEAQ. The ends were cut back, 1 base at V and 1 base at J, with 10 bases in the middle. This CDR3 comprises 15 residues.

This clonotype was observed many times. V gene TRBV5-1 combines with J gene TRBJ2-6, with D unresolved. Germline V gene data show CDR1 as SGHRS and CDR2 as YFSETQ. The CDR3 is made up of 14 amino acids. V gave up 2 bases and J gave up 2 bases, with 5 bases separating them. CDR3 sequence reads: CASSLGTGANVLTF. CDR3 bases: TGCGCCAGCAGCTTAGGGACTGGGGCCAACGTCCTGACTTTC.

The gene calls are TRBV15 and TRBJ1-4; weak D call: TRBD1 (6 bases). CDR3 length equals 14 residues. The V end was cut by 2 bases, the J end by 7 bases, with 11 bases between. Per germline, CDR1 LNHNV and CDR2 YYDKDF (reference sequence). Here the CDR3 DNA reads TGTGCCACCAGCAGACAAGGGACACTTGAAAAACTGTTTTTT. Protein sequence: CATSRQGTLEKLFF.

The chain joins TRBV7-9 to TRBJ2-5, with TRBD1 matching over 9 bases. The ends lost 5 bases at V and 13 bases at J; junction bases unmatched: 5. Germline CDR1 is SEHNR and CDR2 is FQNEAQ (reference sequence). This CDR3 has 11 amino acids. The DNA for the CDR3 is TGTGCCAGCAGCCCGGACAGGGGCATGTACTTC. Protein: CASSPDRGMYF.

The chain uses TRBV20-1 and TRBJ1-3; 9 bases are shared with TRBD1. This CDR3 comprises 13 residues. Unmatched junction bases numbered 2, after V lost 2 bases and J lost 6 bases. CDR1 DFQATT and CDR2 SNEGSKA come from the germline V gene (reference sequence). The CDR3 DNA reads TGCAGTGCTAGACGGACAGGGGAAAACACCATATATTTT. Its translation: CSARRTGENTIYF.

Many counts were recorded for this clonotype. The rearrangement joins TRBV20-1 to TRBJ2-5; D uncertain. The CDR3 covers 12 residues. Germline assignment: CDR1 DFQATT and CDR2 SNEGSKA (reference sequence). V dropped 6 bases and J dropped 3 bases, with 11 bases sitting between them. CDR3 protein: CSAPPIEETQYF. The CDR3 DNA follows: TGCAGTGCCCCACCCATCGAAGAGACCCAGTACTTC.

This chain links TRBV20-1 with TRBJ2-7; D call uncertain. Germline CDR1 and CDR2: DFQATT and SNEGSKA (reference sequence). Trimming left V 1 base short and J 6 bases short, with 16 bases between. The CDR3 totals 14 residues. The CDR3 loop reads CSARGRETFGEQYF. The CDR3 DNA reads as TGCAGTGCTAGAGGAAGGGAAACCTTCGGCGAGCAGTACTTC.

V and J are TRBV9 and TRBJ1-4, with D uncertain. Trimming left V 3 bases short and J 4 bases short, with 4 bases between. The CDR3 runs to 12 residues. Germline CDR1 SGDLS, CDR2 YYNGEE. In nucleotides, the CDR3 is TGTGCCAGCAGCGGGAGTAATGAAAAACTGTTTTTT. Translated: CASSGSNEKLFF. The whole variable domain, remainder taken from reference TRBV9 and TRBJ1-4, is DSGVTQTPKHLITATGQRVTLRCSPRSGDLSVYWYQQSLDQGLQFLIQYYNGEERAKGNILERFSAQQFPDLHSELNLSSLELGDSALYFCASSGSNEKLFFGSGTQLSVL.

At least ten counts were recorded for this clonotype. The V and J genes are TRBV29-1 and TRBJ1-2; 8 nucleotides align to TRBD1. The J segment lost 6 bases and the V segment lost 4 bases, leaving 13 bases of the junction unmatched. The V gene's germline CDR1 is SQVTM and CDR2 ANQGSEA. The CDR3 length is 15 residues. CDR3 amino acids: CSVGQWRTGIDGYTF. The CDR3 DNA reads as TGCAGCGTTGGCCAGTGGCGGACAGGGATCGATGGCTACACCTTC.

The V and J genes are TRBV2 and TRBJ2-2; D ambiguous. V was shortened by 8 bases and J by 4 bases, with 20 bases between the two germline ends. CDR1 is SNHLY, CDR2 FYNNEI, per germline. CDR3 length: 16 amino acids. The CDR3 nucleotides are TGTGCCAGCTCAGCTGACAAGGCTCTGAGCACCGGGGAGCTGTTTTTT. This encodes CASSADKALSTGELFF.

The CDR3, as DNA: TGTGCCAGCAGCTTTGCGAGGGCCTCTAGCACAGATACGCAGTATTTT. This codes for CASSFARASSTDTQYF. The rearrangement links TRBV7-2 to TRBJ2-3; the D gene is possibly TRBD2 (5 bases). The CDR3 loop spans 16 amino acids. Germline assignment: CDR1 SGHTA and CDR2 FQGNSA. Trimming left V 3 bases short and J 0 bases short, with 13 bases between.

Comments on this clonotype: An end of the junction differs from the germline gene, which may be a read error. The CDR3 sequence is CASSLVTGTTRELFF. Written as DNA, the CDR3 is TGCGCCAGCAGCTTGGTGACAGGGACCACCCGGGAGCTGTTTTTT. The chain carries TRBV5-1 and TRBJ2-2, with TRBD1 matching over 7 bases. CDR1 and CDR2 from the germline V gene are SGHRS and YFSETQ. The CDR3 spans 15 residues.